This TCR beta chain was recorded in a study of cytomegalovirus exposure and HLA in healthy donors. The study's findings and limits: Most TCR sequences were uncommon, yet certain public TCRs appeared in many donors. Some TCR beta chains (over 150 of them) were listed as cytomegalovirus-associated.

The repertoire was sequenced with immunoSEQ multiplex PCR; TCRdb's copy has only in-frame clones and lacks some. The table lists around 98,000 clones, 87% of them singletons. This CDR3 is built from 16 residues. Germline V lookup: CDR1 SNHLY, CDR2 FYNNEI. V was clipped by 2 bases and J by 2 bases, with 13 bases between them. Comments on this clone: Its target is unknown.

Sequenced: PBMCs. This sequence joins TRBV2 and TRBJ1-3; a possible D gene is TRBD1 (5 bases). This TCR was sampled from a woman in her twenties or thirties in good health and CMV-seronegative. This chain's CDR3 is CASSEQVQAPGNTIYF. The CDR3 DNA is TGTGCCAGCAGTGAACAGGTACAGGCCCCTGGAAACACCATATATTTT.